This TCR beta chain was observed in a study of CD8 T cells in Susac syndrome. Only one count was recorded for this clonotype. CDR3 length equals 13 residues. V shed 5 bases, J shed 6 bases, and the junction held 5 bases outside the gene matches. Germline CDR1 is MNHEY and CDR2 is SMNVEV (reference sequence). RNA amounts of roughly 0.45 to 1 ug underwent reverse transcription with random hexamers. An immunoSEQ multiplex PCR generated amplified TCR beta CDR3 products spanning 54 Vbeta and 13 Jbeta. Each CDR3 protein gets one entry after TCRdb re-called the immunoSEQ multiplex PCR reads with MiXCR. The sample yields approximately 160,000 distinct CDR3 sequences, 93% seen once. The sequenced target, TCR beta, came from blood CD8+ and CD4+ T cells. Treatment-naive patients with stable or active relapsing-remitting disease served as multiple sclerosis controls.

The clonotype comes from a human donor with multiple sclerosis. The chain uses TRBV27 and TRBJ2-7, with TRBD1 matching over 9 bases. The specimen sequenced was CD4+ T cells from PBMCs. The DNA for the CDR3 is TGTGCCAGCAGTCCACAGGACAGGGGCGAGCAGTACTTC. The encoded protein is CASSPQDRGEQYF.